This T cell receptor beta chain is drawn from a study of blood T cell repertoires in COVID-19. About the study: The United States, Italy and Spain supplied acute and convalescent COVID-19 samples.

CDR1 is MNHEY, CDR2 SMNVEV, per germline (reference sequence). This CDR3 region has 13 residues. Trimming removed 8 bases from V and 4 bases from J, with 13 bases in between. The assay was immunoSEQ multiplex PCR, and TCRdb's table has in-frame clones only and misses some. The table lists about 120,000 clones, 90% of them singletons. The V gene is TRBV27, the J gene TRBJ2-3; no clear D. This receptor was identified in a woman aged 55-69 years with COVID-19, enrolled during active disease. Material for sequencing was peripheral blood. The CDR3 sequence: CASGNLPPDTQYF. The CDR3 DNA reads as TGTGCCAGCGGTAACTTACCCCCAGATACGCAGTATTTT.